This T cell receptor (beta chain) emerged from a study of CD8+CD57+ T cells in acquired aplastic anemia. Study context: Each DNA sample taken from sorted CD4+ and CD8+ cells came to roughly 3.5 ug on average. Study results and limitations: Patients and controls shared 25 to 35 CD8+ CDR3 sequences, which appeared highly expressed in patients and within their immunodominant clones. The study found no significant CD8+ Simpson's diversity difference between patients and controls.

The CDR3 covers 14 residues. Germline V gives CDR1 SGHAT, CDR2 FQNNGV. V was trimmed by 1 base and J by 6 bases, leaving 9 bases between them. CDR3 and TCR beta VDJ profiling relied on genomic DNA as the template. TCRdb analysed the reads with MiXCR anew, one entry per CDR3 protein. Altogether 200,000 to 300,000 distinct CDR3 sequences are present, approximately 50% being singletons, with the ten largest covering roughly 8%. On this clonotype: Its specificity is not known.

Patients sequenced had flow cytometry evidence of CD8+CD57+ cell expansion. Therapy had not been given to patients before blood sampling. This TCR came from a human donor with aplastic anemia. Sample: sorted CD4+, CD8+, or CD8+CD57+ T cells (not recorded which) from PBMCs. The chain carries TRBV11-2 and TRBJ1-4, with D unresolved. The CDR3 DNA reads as TGTGCCAGCAGCTTAGTACAGACTGATGAAAAACTGTTTTTT. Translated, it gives CASSLVQTDEKLFF.